Below are 17 T cell receptor beta chains sequenced from a single sample in a study of cytotoxic CD8 clonotypes in ibrutinib-treated CLL (dated by TCRdb to the early 2020s). In the paper's terms, the time point label means: around 2 years on ibrutinib. The library came from the immunoSEQ multiplex PCR assay. In TCRdb, the immuneACCESS table is reduced to in-frame sequences with V and J assigned. These tables do not hold every clone; where another copy was compared, an unresolved V gene accounts for under half, and the others remain unexplained. The sample profile shows about 150,000 clones; roughly 76% of them were found once. 5.1% of the sample rests with the top ten. The specimen comprised PBMCs, sampled after 24 months of ibrutinib treatment. These TCRs come from a human donor with chronic lymphocytic leukemia.

V is TRBV27 and J is TRBJ2-7, with 10 bases identical to TRBD2. The length of the CDR3 is 15 residues. Germline lookup yields CDR1 MNHEY and CDR2 SMNVEV (reference sequence). The V gene end was trimmed by 3 bases and the J gene end by 2 bases; junction bases not matched to a gene: 4. CDR3 sequence reads: CASSFGLAAPYEQYF. The CDR3 DNA reads TGTGCCAGCAGTTTCGGACTAGCGGCCCCCTACGAGCAGTACTTC.

This clone was seen a few times. The genes are TRBV5-6 and TRBJ2-2, with 9 bases fitting TRBD1. V shed 1 base and J 1 base; nucleotides not matched to a gene: 5. Germline loops: CDR1 SGHDT, CDR2 YYEEEE. CDR3 length equals 17 residues. Here the CDR3 DNA reads TGTGCCAGCAGCTTGACCACAGGGGGCTGGAACACCGGGGAGCTGTTTTTT. Its protein product is CASSLTTGGWNTGELFF.

This clone was seen only a few times. J is TRBJ2-1 and V is TRBV28, with no clear D. V shed 10 bases and J shed 2 bases, with 12 bases lying between them. The V gene's germline CDR1 is MDHEN and CDR2 SYDVKM. The CDR3 has 13 amino acids. CDR3: CATQVRAYNEQFF. CDR3 nucleotides: TGTGCCACCCAAGTAAGAGCCTACAATGAGCAGTTCTTC.

In this sample, this clone turned up once. The rearrangement joins TRBV28 to TRBJ1-2, with unresolved D. V lost 8 bases and J lost 0, with 13 bases in between. The CDR3 runs 14 residues. CDR1 MDHEN and CDR2 SYDVKM come from the germline V gene. The CDR3 spells CASGVWTTNYGYTF. The CDR3 DNA sequence: TGTGCCAGCGGGGTGTGGACCACTAACTATGGCTACACCTTC.

The J gene is TRBJ2-3, the V gene TRBV7-9, with D unclear. Germline V gene lookup returns CDR1 SEHNR and CDR2 FQNEAQ (reference sequence). The CDR3 is 14 amino acids. Trimming cost V 5 bases and J 8 bases, with 17 bases left between them. CDR3 protein: CASSPFGVLGTQYF. DNA of the CDR3: TGTGCCAGCAGCCCCTTTGGGGTCCTAGGTACGCAGTATTTT.

The rearrangement joins TRBV11-3 to TRBJ2-3; 14 nucleotides align to TRBD2. The length of the CDR3 is 16 residues. CDR1 and CDR2 (germline): SGHNT, YENEEA. The junction had 6 bases not matched to a gene; V was cut back by 4 bases and J by 6 bases. CDR3 residues: CASSSRLAGGPDTQYF. The CDR3 coding sequence is TGTGCCAGCAGCTCCCGACTAGCGGGAGGGCCGGATACGCAGTATTTT.

The chain has TRBV30 and TRBJ1-2, with 11 bases fitting TRBD1. V was clipped by 3 bases and J by 4 bases; unmatched bases: 13. This CDR3 comprises 17 residues. Germline CDR1 reads GTSNPN; CDR2 reads SVGIG (reference sequence). The CDR3 region is CAWSRGGQGDLGYGYTF. As DNA, the CDR3 is TGTGCCTGGAGCCGAGGGGGACAGGGGGACCTTGGCTATGGCTACACCTTC. Based on the CDR3 plus reference TRBV30 and TRBJ1-2, the full variable domain is SQTIHQWPATLVQPVGSPLSLECTVEGTSNPNLYWYRQAAGRGLQLLFYSVGIGQISSEVPQNLSASRPQDRQFILSSKKLLLSDSGFYLCAWSRGGQGDLGYGYTFGSGTRLTVV.

V and J are TRBV18 and TRBJ2-6, with 9 bases fitting TRBD1. With 3 bases clipped from V and 1 base from J, the junction kept 1 base outside the gene matches. This CDR3 spans 16 amino acids. Germline CDR1 is KGHSH and CDR2 is LQKENI. In nucleotides, the CDR3 is TGTGCCAGCTCACCCGGGACAGGGTCTGGGGCCAACGTCCTGACTTTC. Its translation is CASSPGTGSGANVLTF.

The CDR3 coding sequence is TGTGCCAGCAGCGTTTTCAACGGGCCCTACGAGCAGTACTTC. Its translation is CASSVFNGPYEQYF. The J gene is TRBJ2-7, the V gene TRBV7-9; the D is unclear. Germline V lookup: CDR1 SEHNR, CDR2 FQNEAQ (reference sequence). The CDR3 runs to 14 residues. V lost 5 bases, J lost 2 bases, and 13 bases lay in between.

This clone was observed a few times. The chain joins TRBV11-2 to TRBJ2-7; D uncertain. CDR3 length equals 12 residues. Trimming cost V 3 bases and J 6 bases, with 9 bases left between them. Per germline, CDR1 SGHAT and CDR2 FQNNGV. The CDR3 DNA reads as TGTGCCAGCAGCTTTAGCCCTGTCGAGCAGTACTTC. Residues: CASSFSPVEQYF.

The chain employs TRBV6-1 and TRBJ1-1; tentative D call: TRBD1 (6 bases). CDR1 is MNHNS and CDR2 is SASEGT in the germline V gene. The CDR3 sequence is 14 residues long. V lost 8 bases to trimming and J lost 5 bases, with 18 bases between them. The CDR3 protein is CASPRGRGGTEAFF. CDR3 sequence (DNA): TGTGCCAGCCCCCGGGGCAGGGGCGGGACTGAAGCTTTCTTT.

The chain carries TRBV2 and TRBJ1-3; D remains unclear. The ends were cut back, 4 bases at V and 0 bases at J, with 7 bases in the middle. The CDR3 runs to 14 residues. Germline loops: CDR1 SNHLY, CDR2 FYNNEI. CDR3 bases: TGTGCCAGCAGTGTGGGTTACTCTGGAAACACCATATATTTT. This translates into CASSVGYSGNTIYF.

This chain uses TRBV9 with TRBJ2-3; 14 bases agree with TRBD2. This CDR3 is 18 amino acids long. The V and J ends lost 2 bases and 1 base, in that order; junction bases with no gene match: 6. From germline, CDR1 is SGDLS and CDR2 YYNGEE. The CDR3 region is CASSVGTSGRQGTDTQYF. CDR3 bases: TGTGCCAGCAGCGTTGGGACTAGCGGGAGACAAGGCACAGATACGCAGTATTTT.

The chain combines TRBV28 with TRBJ2-3; D is possibly TRBD2 (5 bases). Germline lookup yields CDR1 MDHEN and CDR2 SYDVKM. The CDR3 extends over 17 amino acids. Trimming pared 0 bases from V and 0 bases from J, leaving 13 bases between. The CDR3 bases are TGTGCCAGCAGTTTATGGGGAGTACCCACTAGCACAGATACGCAGTATTTT. Translated, it gives CASSLWGVPTSTDTQYF.

This clone is a singleton in its sample. The rearrangement uses TRBV5-1 and TRBJ2-7; no clear D. V was pared by 3 bases and J by 4 bases, with 11 bases between. CDR1 and CDR2 (germline): SGHRS, YFSETQ. The CDR3 spans 13 residues. The chain's CDR3 is CASSSDGAYEQYF. In nucleotides, the CDR3 is TGCGCCAGCAGCTCGGACGGAGCGTACGAGCAGTACTTC.

The V and J genes are TRBV18 and TRBJ1-5; D perhaps matches TRBD1 (5 bases). Germline-derived CDR1 and CDR2 are KGHSH and LQKENI. CDR3 length: 15 residues. The V gene lost 6 bases and the J gene lost 0 bases, with 12 bases spanning the gap. The CDR3 DNA reads TGTGCCAGCTCCTGGACACCGGATAGCAATCAGCCCCAGCATTTT. This encodes CASSWTPDSNQPQHF.

CDR3 residues: CASSLAPGHGSYEQYF. The CDR3 nucleotides are TGTGCCAGCAGCTTAGCCCCGGGACACGGGTCCTACGAGCAGTACTTC. The J gene is TRBJ2-7, the V gene TRBV7-9, with a tentative D call TRBD1 (6 bases). With 0 bases removed from V and 1 base from J, the gap between germline ends came to 13 bases. Germline V gene sequence: CDR1 SEHNR, CDR2 FQNEAQ (reference sequence). CDR3 length: 16 amino acids.